The 26 T cell receptor beta chains below all came from one sample that was sequenced in a study of identical twins. One entry per CDR3 protein, called by TCRdb with MiXCR from the 5' RACE reads. The table has under 900,000 distinct CDR3 sequences, 9% to 15% seen once; the top ten hold around 1.5%. This same sample was also part of a study on yellow fever vaccine responses in identical twins.

The material sequenced was PBMCs. These receptors were taken from a woman aged 18-35 years in good health.

This chain uses TRBV19 with TRBJ1-5; D remains unclear. V lost 11 bases and J 3 bases, leaving 17 bases between the germline ends. This CDR3 contains 14 residues. The germline V gene encodes CDR1 LNHDA and CDR2 SQIVND (reference sequence). The DNA for the CDR3 is TGTGCCTCAAGGAATGCACAGTCCAATCAGCCCCAGCATTTT. Its translation is CASRNAQSNQPQHF.

This clonotype was recorded at least ten times. CDR3 sequence: CAISGPRGRATNQETQYF. The CDR3 region has the DNA TGTGCCATCAGTGGGCCCCGCGGGAGGGCGACCAACCAAGAGACCCAGTACTTC. The rearrangement links TRBV10-3 to TRBJ2-5; the match to TRBD2 covers 9 bases. Trimming removed 4 bases from V and 0 bases from J; junction bases left unmatched: 12. This CDR3 contains 18 residues. Germline CDR1 ENHRY, CDR2 SYGVKD.

This rearrangement joins TRBV5-1 to TRBJ2-7; 11 bases line up with TRBD1. Germline V gives CDR1 SGHRS, CDR2 YFSETQ. Trimming took 4 bases from V and 6 from J; bases not matched to a gene: 9. The CDR3 loop spans 15 amino acids. The CDR3, as DNA: TGCGCCAGCAGCAGTCCGGGACAGGGGGAAGGCGAGCAGTACTTC. It yields the protein CASSSPGQGEGEQYF.

The CDR3 coding sequence is TGTGCCAGCAGTCTTGGGACTGAGCTTGGCTACACCTTC. It is translated as CASSLGTELGYTF. The chain couples TRBV12-3 or TRBV12-4 to TRBJ1-2, with a tentative D call TRBD1 (5 bases). V was trimmed by 5 bases and J by 7 bases, leaving 14 bases between them. This CDR3 is 13 amino acids long.

The chain links TRBV14 to TRBJ2-3; D could derive from TRBD1 or TRBD2 (5 bases each). CDR1 is SGHDN and CDR2 is FVKESK in the germline V gene. The CDR3 runs to 16 residues. V was clipped by 4 bases and J by 0 bases, with 14 bases between them. The CDR3 DNA is TGTGCCAGCAGCCGCCGGGCCTGGGGGAGCACAGATACGCAGTATTTT. As protein: CASSRRAWGSTDTQYF.

This rearrangement joins TRBV18 to TRBJ2-5; perhaps TRBD2 as D (6 bases). The CDR3 spans 16 residues. Per the germline V gene, CDR1 is KGHSH and CDR2 is LQKENI. Trimming left V 6 bases short and J 1 base short, with 18 bases between. CDR3 in amino acids: CASSSYSGGGQETQYF. The CDR3 nucleotides read TGTGCCAGCTCTTCGTACTCCGGGGGAGGCCAAGAGACCCAGTACTTC.

In this sample, this clonotype turned up a few times. The chain joins TRBV24-1 to TRBJ2-3; a weak D match, TRBD2 (7 bases). This CDR3 spans 16 amino acids. Germline assignment: CDR1 KGHDR and CDR2 SFDVKD. V was clipped by 5 bases and J by 2 bases, with 16 bases between them. The CDR3 protein is CATSARGGQYTDTQYF. The DNA for the CDR3 is TGTGCCACCAGTGCCCGCGGGGGACAATACACAGATACGCAGTATTTT.

The chain uses TRBV10-3 and TRBJ1-5; the D gene is possibly TRBD1 (5 bases). The CDR3 has 14 residues. Trimming took off 3 bases at V and 6 bases at J, with 12 bases between the two ends. Per germline, CDR1 ENHRY and CDR2 SYGVKD. The CDR3 nucleotides are TGTGCCATCAGTGATGGGAGGGGCATTCAGCCCCAGCATTTT. This translates into CAISDGRGIQPQHF.

This rearrangement joins TRBV28 to TRBJ1-5; TRBD1 matches at 11 bases. There are 19 residues in the CDR3. Germline values: CDR1 MDHEN, CDR2 SYDVKM. The junction had 16 bases not matched to a gene; V was cut back by 3 bases and J by 6 bases. For the CDR3, the DNA is TGTGCCAGCAGTTTCGTGGGGGGTTGGACAGGGGGCCCCAGTCAGCCCCAGCATTTT. Residues: CASSFVGGWTGGPSQPQHF.

In its sample, this clonotype was seen a few times. CDR3 bases: TGTGCCAGCAGCGACCCGGGGAAACAAGTCTCGGGCAATGAGCAGTTCTTC. Protein: CASSDPGKQVSGNEQFF. V usage is TRBV9 and J usage is TRBJ2-1; D possibly corresponds to TRBD2 (5 bases). The CDR3 sequence is 17 residues long. Trimming left V 3 bases short and J 6 bases short, with 22 bases between. CDR1 SGDLS and CDR2 YYNGEE come from the germline V gene.

This clonotype was detected only a few times. The rearrangement uses TRBV29-1 and TRBJ2-1, with 10 bases aligning to TRBD1. The CDR3 covers 14 residues. In germline, CDR1 is SQVTM, CDR2 ANQGSEA. Trimming took 5 bases from V and 3 from J; bases not matched to a gene: 4. Here the CDR3 DNA reads TGCAGCGTTCCCGGGACAGGGGTCTACAATGAGCAGTTCTTC. Amino acid sequence: CSVPGTGVYNEQFF.

V and J are TRBV6-5 and TRBJ2-7, with D uncertain. CDR1 MNHEY and CDR2 SVGAGI come from the germline V gene. The CDR3 has 15 amino acids. Trimming pared 0 bases from V and 3 bases from J, leaving 12 bases between. For the CDR3, the DNA is TGTGCCAGCAGTTACTCGGATTCGCCGAGCTACGAGCAGTACTTC. Encoded protein: CASSYSDSPSYEQYF.

Of note for this clonotype: This likely comes from a read error, as the CDR3 has no conserved phenylalanine or tryptophan at its end. This chain uses TRBV5-4 with TRBJ2-3; 8 nucleotides agree with TRBD2. CDR1 is SGHNT, CDR2 YYREEE, per germline (reference sequence). Losses at the gene ends were 4 bases for V and 5 bases for J; bases not matched to a gene: 12. The CDR3 has 16 residues. In DNA, the CDR3 is TGTGCCAGCAGCCCCTCCCCGGGGGGGCTTGGAGATACGCAGTATCTA. Amino acid sequence: CASSPSPGGLGDTQYL.

This chain links TRBV7-3 with TRBJ2-2; no clear D. Germline CDR1 is SGHTA and CDR2 is FQGTGA. V lost 5 bases, J lost 6 bases, and 10 bases lay in between. This CDR3 contains 13 residues. The CDR3 DNA sequence: TGTGCCAGCAGCGCCGTGGAAGCCGGGGAGCTGTTTTTT. Translated: CASSAVEAGELFF.

The V gene is TRBV10-3, the J gene TRBJ2-7; 7 bases are shared with TRBD1. CDR1 ENHRY and CDR2 SYGVKD come from the germline V gene. J gave up 3 bases and V 10 bases, and 9 bases lay outside the gene matches. The CDR3 is made up of 13 amino acids. The CDR3 loop is CASTGTESYEQYF. The CDR3 region has the DNA TGTGCCAGTACCGGGACAGAGAGCTACGAGCAGTACTTC.

This clonotype was seen at least ten times. V gene TRBV15 combines with J gene TRBJ1-1; 8 nucleotides agree with TRBD1. CDR3 length: 13 residues. Trimming removed 0 bases from V and 8 bases from J; junction bases left unmatched: 2. CDR1 and CDR2 (germline): LNHNV, YYDKDF (reference sequence). The DNA of the CDR3 is TGTGCCACCAGCAGAGACAGGGGGCTGGAAGCTTTCTTT. This codes for CATSRDRGLEAFF.

For this clonotype: A much larger clone lies one base from this, so it may be a read error. V and J are TRBV5-1 and TRBJ2-5; D may be TRBD1 (7 bases). The CDR3 has 14 amino acids. Trimming removed 3 bases from V and 2 bases from J, with 11 bases in between. Germline V gene data show CDR1 as SGHRS and CDR2 as YFSETQ. CDR3 DNA sequence: TGCGCCAGCAGCTGGGCGGGACAGCAAGAGACCCAGTACTTC. Translated: CASSWAGQQETQYF.

This clonotype was counted a few times. V and J are TRBV3-1 and TRBJ2-5; D gene uncertain. The CDR3 is 15 amino acids. Germline V CDR1 and CDR2: LGHDT, YNNKEL (reference sequence). The V and J ends lost 0 bases and 2 bases respectively, with 10 bases between them. CDR3 sequence: CASSQEWQLQETQYF. The CDR3 DNA reads TGTGCCAGCAGCCAAGAGTGGCAGCTACAAGAGACCCAGTACTTC.

In its sample, this clonotype was seen many times. The CDR3 here is CASSANEGGTEAFF. The DNA of the CDR3 is TGTGCCAGCAGTGCCAATGAGGGGGGCACTGAAGCTTTCTTT. The V call is TRBV6-4, the J call TRBJ1-1; D is perhaps TRBD1 (6 bases). With 4 bases removed from V and 4 bases from J, the gap between germline ends came to 13 bases. This CDR3 is built from 14 residues. CDR1 is MRHNA and CDR2 is SNTAGT in the germline V gene.

The J gene is TRBJ2-4, the V gene TRBV11-2, with D tentatively TRBD1 (6 bases). V was cut by 5 bases and J by 0 bases, with 17 bases left in between. This CDR3 region has 17 residues. Germline lookup yields CDR1 SGHAT and CDR2 FQNNGV. The CDR3 nucleotides are TGTGCCAGCAGCCTTAGGACAGACATGTTAGCCAAAAACATTCAGTACTTC. Amino acid sequence: CASSLRTDMLAKNIQYF. Using reference TRBV11-2 and TRBJ2-4 for the parts outside the CDR3, the full variable domain is EAGVAQSPRYKIIEKRQSVAFWCNPISGHATLYWYQQILGQGPKLLIQFQNNGVVDDSQLPKDRFSAERLKGVDSTLKIQPAKLEDSAVYLCASSLRTDMLAKNIQYFGAGTRLSVL.

In this sample, this clonotype turned up a few times. V is TRBV20-1 and J is TRBJ2-6, with unresolved D. With 5 bases removed from V and 1 base from J, the gap between germline ends came to 9 bases. CDR3 length: 14 residues. Per the germline V gene, CDR1 is DFQATT and CDR2 is SNEGSKA (reference sequence). The CDR3, as DNA: TGCAGTGCTGGACCCGCATCTGGGGCCAACGTCCTGACTTTC. Its protein product is CSAGPASGANVLTF.

This chain links TRBV3-1 with TRBJ2-5; 8 bases agree with TRBD1. The CDR3 has 15 residues. The V gene end was trimmed by 4 bases and the J gene end by 4 bases; junction bases not matched to a gene: 8. Germline V gene sequence: CDR1 LGHDT, CDR2 YNNKEL (reference sequence). The CDR3: CASSPGTGLPETQYF. DNA for the CDR3: TGTGCCAGCAGCCCTGGGACAGGCCTGCCAGAGACCCAGTACTTC.

This sequence joins TRBV3-1 and TRBJ2-3; maybe TRBD2 (6 bases). The V end lost 6 bases, the J end lost 1 base, and 11 bases lay between the germline ends. The CDR3 is 14 amino acids. Germline V gene data show CDR1 as LGHDT and CDR2 as YNNKEL (reference sequence). CDR3 sequence (DNA): TGTGCCAGCAGTAATGGCGGGGGCACAGATACGCAGTATTTT. It codes for CASSNGGGTDTQYF.

This chain links TRBV12-5 with TRBJ2-7, with 7 bases lining up with TRBD2. The CDR3 is 15 amino acids. V lost 2 bases, J lost 1 base, and 5 bases stayed unmatched. CDR1 LGHNT and CDR2 FRNRAP come from the germline V gene. CDR3 loop: CASGLQTSESYEQYF. DNA of the CDR3: TGTGCTAGTGGTTTGCAAACTAGCGAATCCTACGAGCAGTACTTC.

The V gene is TRBV12-3 or TRBV12-4, the J gene TRBJ2-1, with 8 bases matching TRBD1. V was clipped by 3 bases and J by 3 bases; unmatched bases: 10. The CDR3 sequence is 17 residues long. CDR3 loop: CASSFRREGQGYNEQFF. The CDR3 DNA is TGTGCCAGCAGTTTTCGCCGCGAAGGACAGGGCTACAATGAGCAGTTCTTC.

In this sample, this clonotype turned up a few times. The V and J genes are TRBV19 and TRBJ2-2; D tentatively reads TRBD1 or TRBD2 (5 bases each). V lost 3 bases and J lost 6, with 5 bases in between. The CDR3 is 12 residues long. Germline lookup yields CDR1 LNHDA and CDR2 SQIVND (reference sequence). The CDR3 is CASSMGAGELFF. CDR3 bases: TGTGCCAGTAGTATGGGGGCCGGGGAGCTGTTTTTT.